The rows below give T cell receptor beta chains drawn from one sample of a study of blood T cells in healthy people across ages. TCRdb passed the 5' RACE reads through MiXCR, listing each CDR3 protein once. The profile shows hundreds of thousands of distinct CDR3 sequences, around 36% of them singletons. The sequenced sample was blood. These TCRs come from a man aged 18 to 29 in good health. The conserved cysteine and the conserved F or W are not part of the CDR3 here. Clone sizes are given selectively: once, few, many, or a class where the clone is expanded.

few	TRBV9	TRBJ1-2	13	ASSVAPDSNYGYT
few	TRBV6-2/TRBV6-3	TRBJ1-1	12	ASRRTGGETEAF
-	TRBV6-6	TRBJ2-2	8	ASWTGELF
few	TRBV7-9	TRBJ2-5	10	ASSLSKETQY
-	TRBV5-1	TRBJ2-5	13	ASSVSGLTQETQY
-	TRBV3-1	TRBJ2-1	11	ASSPTRYNEQF
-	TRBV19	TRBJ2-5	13	ASSIAGTGGLEQY
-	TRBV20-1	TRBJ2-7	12	SARALAGAGEQY
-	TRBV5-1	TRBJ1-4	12	ASSAEGADEKLF
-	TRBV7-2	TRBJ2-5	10	ASSSLAEEQY
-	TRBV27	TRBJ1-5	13	ASSNRGSSNQPQH
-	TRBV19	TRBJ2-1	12	ASSSGQKFNEQF
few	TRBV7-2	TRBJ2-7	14	ASSPVGEPLYNEQY
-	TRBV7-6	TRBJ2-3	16	ASSRGLAGGSSTDTQY
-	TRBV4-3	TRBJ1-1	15	ASSQESVRVRGTEAF
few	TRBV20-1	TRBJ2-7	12	SALRGQGGHEQY
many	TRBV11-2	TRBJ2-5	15	ASSLRSSGVTQETQY
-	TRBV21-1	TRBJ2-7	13	ASSKDLGQDYEQY
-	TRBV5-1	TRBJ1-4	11	ASSTGQGDILF
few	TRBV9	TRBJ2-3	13	ASSDPRAPTDTQY
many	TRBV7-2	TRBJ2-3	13	ASSAGLAGPDTQY
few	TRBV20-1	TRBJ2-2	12	SARTPGLTGELF
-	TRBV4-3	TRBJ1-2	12	ASSQDIGPYGYT
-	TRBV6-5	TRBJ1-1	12	ASSYSPLDTEAF
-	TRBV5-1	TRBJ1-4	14	ASSRTGFATNEKLF
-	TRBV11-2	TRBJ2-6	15	ASTWGGQNSGANVLT
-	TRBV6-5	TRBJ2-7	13	ASSYSRTLGNEQY
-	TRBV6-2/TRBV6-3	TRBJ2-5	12	ASNQGQSQETQY
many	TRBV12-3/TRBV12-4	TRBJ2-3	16	ASSLGTSGFASTDTQY
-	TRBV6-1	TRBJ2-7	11	ASILDSTYEQY
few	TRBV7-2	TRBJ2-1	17	ASSLGLLQGLSSYNEQF
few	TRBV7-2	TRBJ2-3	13	ASGRDSKITDTQY
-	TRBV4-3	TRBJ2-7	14	ASSQDASGGTYEQY
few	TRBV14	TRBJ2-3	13	ASSQLAGYTDTQY
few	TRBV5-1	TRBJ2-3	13	ASSSWTSKEDTQY
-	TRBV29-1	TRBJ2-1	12	SVERGASYNEQF
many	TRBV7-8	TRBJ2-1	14	ASSLGDRSSYNEQF
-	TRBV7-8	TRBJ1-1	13	ASSLATDGNTEAF
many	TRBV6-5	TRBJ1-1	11	ASSADRNTEAF
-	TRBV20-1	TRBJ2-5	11	SAPGQRQGTQY
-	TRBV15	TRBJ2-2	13	ATSRTGANTGEQF
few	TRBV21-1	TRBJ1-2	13	ASSSRPGQRYGYT
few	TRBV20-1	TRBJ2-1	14	SARDWTGGRGNEQF
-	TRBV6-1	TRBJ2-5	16	ASRPPSGGGLVGETQY
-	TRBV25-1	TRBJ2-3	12	ASRTNQEADTQY
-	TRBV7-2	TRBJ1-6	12	ASSIDREGSPLH
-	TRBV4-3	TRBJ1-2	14	ASSQDLAAANYGYT
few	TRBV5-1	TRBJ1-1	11	AGRQRLNTEAF
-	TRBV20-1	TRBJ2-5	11	SAPGQRQETQY
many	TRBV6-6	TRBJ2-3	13	ASSSLLASTDTQY
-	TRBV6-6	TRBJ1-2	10	ASSYNKGGYT
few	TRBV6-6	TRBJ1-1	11	ASWRGADTEAF
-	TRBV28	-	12	ASRREGSYNEQY
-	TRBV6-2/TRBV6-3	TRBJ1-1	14	ASSYSPGTGNTEAF
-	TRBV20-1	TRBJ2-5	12	SASGGAINYEQY
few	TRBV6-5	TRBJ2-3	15	ASSYSRGGGTTDTQY
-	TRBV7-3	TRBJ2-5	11	ASSITGFDEQY
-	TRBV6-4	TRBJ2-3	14	ASSDVGRGSTDTQY
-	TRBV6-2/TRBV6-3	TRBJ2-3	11	ASLATSTDTQY
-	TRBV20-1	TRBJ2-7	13	SARDRDRGSYEQY